The 10 T cell receptor beta chains in this list originate from one sample, sequenced in a study of shared clonotypes between healthy human individuals. Naive CD8 cells, CD45RO-negative and positively selected for CCR7, excluded terminally differentiated effector memory CD45RA+ cells. Sequenced by immunoSEQ multiplex PCR; TCRdb stores in-frame clones only, minus some. Here the sample spans some 2.1 million clones, less than 95% being singletons. Input material: naive CD8+ T cells sorted from blood. Receptors were obtained from a man aged 18 to 29 in good health.

This chain links TRBV11-2 with TRBJ1-3; D unresolved. Germline-derived CDR1 and CDR2 are SGHAT and FQNNGV. Trimming cost V 3 bases and J 2 bases, with 11 bases left between them. The CDR3 totals 15 residues. CDR3 in amino acids: CASSLGEVTGNTIYF. In nucleotides, the CDR3 is TGTGCCAGCAGCTTGGGCGAGGTTACTGGAAACACCATATATTTT. Variable domain in full (rest from reference TRBV11-2 and TRBJ1-3): EAGVAQSPRYKIIEKRQSVAFWCNPISGHATLYWYQQILGQGPKLLIQFQNNGVVDDSQLPKDRFSAERLKGVDSTLKIQPAKLEDSAVYLCASSLGEVTGNTIYFGEGSWLTVV.

The chain has TRBV29-1 and TRBJ2-1; 13 nucleotides match TRBD2. The CDR3 length is 14 residues. The J segment lost 9 bases and the V segment lost 4 bases, leaving 6 bases of the junction unmatched. Germline V gene sequence: CDR1 SQVTM, CDR2 ANQGSEA. CDR3 region: CSVVGLAGVGEQFF. The CDR3 DNA sequence: TGCAGCGTTGTCGGACTAGCGGGAGTGGGTGAGCAGTTCTTC.

V is TRBV12-5 and J is TRBJ2-1; D not certain. Trimming removed 2 bases from V and 0 bases from J, with 8 bases in between. The germline V gene has CDR1 LGHNT and CDR2 FRNRAP. The CDR3 has 15 residues. CDR3 residues: CASGLSVSSYNEQFF. In DNA, the CDR3 is TGTGCTAGTGGTTTGTCGGTTAGCTCCTACAATGAGCAGTTCTTC.

This clone turned up a few times. This chain connects TRBV27 to TRBJ1-5; D unresolved. V was shortened by 3 bases and J by 4 bases, with 19 bases between the two germline ends. Germline V lookup: CDR1 MNHEY, CDR2 SMNVEV (reference sequence). The CDR3 runs to 17 residues. The CDR3 nucleotides are TGTGCCAGCAGTTTGAGGTGGGGTCAAATTGGGAATCAGCCCCAGCATTTT. Translation gives CASSLRWGQIGNQPQHF.

This clone was found once. V is TRBV27 and J is TRBJ1-5, with 7 bases aligning to TRBD1. The CDR3 is 15 amino acids. Germline lookup yields CDR1 MNHEY and CDR2 SMNVEV (reference sequence). J lost 0 bases, V lost 6 bases, and 5 bases had no gene match. CDR3 nucleotide sequence: TGTGCCAGCAGCTACTACAGGGGTAGCAATCAGCCCCAGCATTTT. Translated, it gives CASSYYRGSNQPQHF.

V usage is TRBV6-5 and J usage is TRBJ1-6; a possible D gene is TRBD1 (5 bases). Trimming pared 5 bases from V and 9 bases from J, leaving 17 bases between. The CDR3 length is 15 residues. The V gene's germline CDR1 is MNHEY and CDR2 SVGAGI. The CDR3: CASSLAGQGGSPLHF. The CDR3 DNA follows: TGTGCCAGCAGTCTGGCGGGGCAGGGCGGTTCACCCCTCCACTTT.

This clone appeared a few times. The same CDR3 can be traced to other DNA sequences in this sample. The chain uses TRBV4-1 and TRBJ1-1, with D uncertain. The germline gives CDR1 MGHRA, CDR2 YSYEKL. This CDR3 has 12 residues. V lost 0 bases, J lost 5 bases, and 4 bases lay in between. The CDR3 DNA sequence: TGCGCCAGCAGCCAAGATGGGACTGAAGCTTTCTTT. This codes for CASSQDGTEAFF.

The chain recombines TRBV27 with TRBJ2-1; the match to TRBD2 covers 10 bases. The germline CDR1 and CDR2 sequences are MNHEY and SMNVEV (reference sequence). The CDR3 loop spans 15 amino acids. V was clipped by 7 bases and J by 4 bases; unmatched bases: 7. The CDR3 spells CASTPSGGVYNEQFF. In DNA form, the CDR3 reads TGTGCCAGCACCCCTAGCGGGGGAGTATACAATGAGCAGTTCTTC.

The chain carries TRBV28 and TRBJ1-6; D perhaps matches TRBD1 (5 bases). Germline loops: CDR1 MDHEN, CDR2 SYDVKM. The CDR3 extends over 12 amino acids. V was pared by 2 bases and J by 15 bases, with 11 bases between. CDR3 loop: CASSLGGVNLHF. CDR3 coding DNA: TGTGCCAGCAGTTTAGGGGGGGTTAACCTCCACTTT.

The V call is TRBV11-2, the J call TRBJ1-3; 11 bases align to TRBD1. Trimming at V came to 4 bases and at J to 7 bases, leaving 6 bases not matched to a gene. The CDR3 runs to 15 residues. Looked up from germline, CDR1 is SGHAT and CDR2 is FQNNGV. For the CDR3, the DNA is TGTGCCAGCAGCTGGACAGGGGGCGAGGAGAACACCATATATTTT. Its translation: CASSWTGGEENTIYF.